This T cell receptor (beta chain) was obtained from a study of T cells in Graves' hyperthyroidism and ophthalmopathy (dated by TCRdb to about 2019). Study-wide context: Peripheral blood samples were taken at initial diagnosis, before any treatment was given. To identify TCR V-J signatures that set the groups apart, the researchers used a discovery cohort of more than 95 patients, made up of 43 with Graves' ophthalmopathy and 57 with stable Graves' hyperthyroidism. Thyroid tissue and blood T-cell repertoires from about six Graves' hyperthyroidism patients were also compared in the study. Following sampling, methimazole starting at 30 mg daily was given to hyperthyroidism patients, and high-dose intravenous methylprednisolone was given to ophthalmopathy patients. Prospective prediction of ophthalmopathy was tested in an independent validation cohort of approximately 19 hyperthyroidism patients and around 16 patients who later progressed to ophthalmopathy. According to the paper, TCR Vbeta CDR3 sequencing was carried out on approximately 140 peripheral blood samples, which came from around 43 ophthalmopathy, 75 to 80 hyperthyroidism and 17 progressor patients. The 90 to 100 discovery patients were randomly divided into training and test sets at a 7:3 ratio. Here is what the overall study found, with its caveats: In cross-validation, a model built on a 13 V-J signature told ophthalmopathy apart from stable hyperthyroidism with 87.88% sensitivity and around 83% specificity, and in testing the same model reached 80%/75%. During validation, the model predicted progression to ophthalmopathy a median of around six months ahead of onset, with more than 60% sensitivity and 72% to 85% specificity. No statistical method was used to set the sample size in advance, and investigators knew the group allocation. Most expanded thyroid clonotypes (frequency above 0.001) were also detected in blood, a finding suggesting that blood repertoires may reflect thyroid immune responses.

Amplification of TCR beta CDR3 regions was carried out from RNA transcripts. For the first round of RT-PCR on the TCR CDR3, the HTBI primer set was used together with the Qiagen OneStep RT-PCR kit. The libraries were constructed in a second round of multiplex PCR and then size-selected and purified. Paired-end sequencing of the libraries was performed with 100 bp reads on an Illumina HiSeq2000. The paper's data handling went like this. Raw data were processed with SOAPnuke, discarding reads with adapters, uncalled bases, mean Phred below 15, or no exact constant-primer or identifier match. COPE v1.2.5 was used to merge the high-quality paired reads, and each unique nucleotide sequence was defined as a clonotype. MiTCR v1.1 was used to align clonotypes to the IMGT TRBV, TRBD and TRBJ reference segments. The analysis was restricted to V-J combinations with a frequency above 0.0001, which together covered 99.2% of the repertoires. A TCS score was defined as the ratio of F50 (clonal expansion) to E x V (chaos), with BLOSUM62-based TCRdist applied between CDR3 peptides within each V-J. Welch's t-statistics and random forest reduced roughly 500 V-J features to around 14, which were used in a naive Bayes classifier (R e1071). TCRdb handled the public reads itself, with Q25 trimming in fastp and clone calling in MiXCR, and kept productive beta chains. Here each entry gathers all rows of one CDR3 protein and keeps the most common genes and DNA. TCRdb's processing, not the authors', yielded these V and J calls. This sample has around 280,000 distinct CDR3 sequences in its table, and roughly 13% of those were observed once. The leading ten clones occupy 7% to 9% of the sample.

Graves' hyperthyroidism was defined as stable when no progression to ophthalmopathy occurred over 18 months of follow-up. The hyperthyroidism patients were between 18 and 65 years old and newly diagnosed, with a disease duration of less than 2 months. The study excluded patients with uncontrolled infections, other autoimmune diseases, pregnancy or lactation. Diagnoses relied on clinical symptoms, serum thyroxine and TRAb, thyroid ultrasound and orbital computed tomography. PBMCs were separated from 10 ml of fresh peripheral blood using Ficoll-Paque density gradient centrifugation. Total RNA was extracted with Trizol reagent, and quality was checked on an Agilent 2100 Bioanalyzer. This clonotype was counted only a few times. Its antigen is still unknown. No much larger clone exists at a distance of one base, and base qualities are not known. This receptor was obtained from a woman aged 35 to 49 with Graves' hyperthyroidism. Sequenced input: blood.

CDR3 loop: CASSLVGAEQYF. The sequence in DNA is TGTGCCAGCAGCTTAGTTGGCGCCGAGCAGTACTTC. The V and J genes are TRBV7-9 and TRBJ2-7, with no confidently assigned D gene. Taken from cysteine to phenylalanine, the CDR3 has 12 residues. Just the 36-base CDR3 DNA is kept, in frame starting at base 1. Sequences SEHNR (CDR1) and FQNEAQ (CDR2) are obtained from the germline V gene (reference sequence). V and J are truncated by 1 base and 6 bases respectively, leaving an intervening sequence of 7 bases.